Shown below are 24 T cell receptor beta chains from a single sample sequenced in a study of control samples from healthy donors and cancer patients. Sequencing used immunoSEQ multiplex PCR; TCRdb keeps in-frame clones, though not all of them. The sample yields 90,000 to 150,000 clones, around nine tenths seen once. The material sequenced was blood. These TCRs come from a man under 40 in good health.

The V and J genes are TRBV29-1 and TRBJ1-1; no reliable D call. Per the germline V gene, CDR1 is SQVTM and CDR2 is ANQGSEA. The V end lost 8 bases, the J end lost 2 bases, and 9 bases lay between the germline ends. The CDR3 runs 11 residues. The CDR3 sequence is CSSLRNTEAFF. The CDR3, as DNA: TGCAGCTCCTTACGTAACACTGAAGCTTTCTTT.

The chain recombines TRBV5-4 with TRBJ1-2, with D possibly TRBD1 on 5 matching bases. CDR1 SGHNT and CDR2 YYREEE come from the germline V gene (reference sequence). The CDR3 spans 13 residues. The ends were cut back, 3 bases at V and 8 bases at J, with 14 bases in the middle. The CDR3 loop reads CASSSPRGEGYTF. The CDR3 DNA is TGTGCCAGCAGCTCCCCACGGGGGGAGGGCTACACCTTC.

The chain combines TRBV30 with TRBJ2-2, with D hard to call. V lost 3 bases to trimming and J lost 2 bases, with 7 bases between them. Germline V gives CDR1 GTSNPN, CDR2 SVGIG (reference sequence). This CDR3 is built from 13 residues. The CDR3 sequence is CAWSGHNTGELFF. CDR3 sequence (DNA): TGTGCCTGGAGCGGCCACAACACCGGGGAGCTGTTTTTT.

In its sample, this clone was seen once. The V and J genes are TRBV24-1 and TRBJ2-7; D may be TRBD1 (6 bases). Between the trimmed V and J ends, which lost 3 bases and 6 bases, there was a span of 11 bases. Germline V gene lookup returns CDR1 KGHDR and CDR2 SFDVKD. This CDR3 is built from 13 residues. CDR3 residues: CATSDTGKSEQYF. CDR3 coding DNA: TGTGCCACCAGTGATACAGGGAAGAGCGAGCAGTACTTC.

The chain recombines TRBV11-2 with TRBJ2-5; D perhaps matches TRBD1 (6 bases). The V and J ends lost 1 base and 4 bases respectively, with 16 bases between them. The germline V gene encodes CDR1 SGHAT and CDR2 FQNNGV. This CDR3 is built from 16 residues. The CDR3 spells CASSLGQIQGPETQYF. The DNA for the CDR3 is TGTGCCAGCAGCTTAGGTCAAATCCAGGGGCCAGAGACCCAGTACTTC.

The rearrangement joins TRBV11-2 to TRBJ2-7, with TRBD2 identical over 10 bases. After removal of 5 bases from V and 0 bases from J, the junction contained 4 bases not matched to a gene. Germline V gives CDR1 SGHAT, CDR2 FQNNGV. The CDR3 sequence is 15 residues long. CDR3 sequence: CASSEGLATSYEQYF. The CDR3 region has the DNA TGTGCCAGCAGCGAGGGACTAGCGACCTCCTACGAGCAGTACTTC. Using reference TRBV11-2 and TRBJ2-7 for the parts outside the CDR3, the full variable domain is EAGVAQSPRYKIIEKRQSVAFWCNPISGHATLYWYQQILGQGPKLLIQFQNNGVVDDSQLPKDRFSAERLKGVDSTLKIQPAKLEDSAVYLCASSEGLATSYEQYFGPGTRLTVT.

This rearrangement joins TRBV5-1 to TRBJ1-5; TRBD1 agrees at 8 bases. The CDR3 contains 17 residues. V shed 0 bases, J shed 6 bases, and the junction held 11 bases outside the gene matches. Per germline, CDR1 SGHRS and CDR2 YFSETQ. The CDR3: CASSLALTGEKFQPQHF. The CDR3 bases are TGCGCCAGCAGCTTGGCGCTGACAGGGGAAAAGTTTCAGCCCCAGCATTTT.

This chain uses TRBV7-2 with TRBJ1-2; 7 bases align to TRBD1. The CDR3 runs to 13 residues. CDR1 SGHTA and CDR2 FQGNSA come from the germline V gene. Unmatched junction bases numbered 5, after V lost 4 bases and J lost 6 bases. For the CDR3, the DNA is TGTGCCAGCAGCTACGGACAGGATGATGGCTACACCTTC. Translated: CASSYGQDDGYTF.

There are many counts of this clone. The chain carries TRBV2 and TRBJ1-1; D remains ambiguous. Trimming cost V 4 bases and J 1 base, with 7 bases left between them. From germline, CDR1 is SNHLY and CDR2 FYNNEI. This CDR3 has 13 residues. Written as DNA, the CDR3 is TGTGCCAGCAGTGTTAAGGGGAACACTGAAGCTTTCTTT. Protein: CASSVKGNTEAFF.

The chain couples TRBV12-3 or TRBV12-4 to TRBJ1-1, with TRBD1 as a possible D gene (5 bases). With 3 bases removed from V and 6 bases from J, the gap between germline ends came to 11 bases. CDR3 length: 13 residues. The CDR3 here is CASSLAGKAEAFF. Written as DNA, the CDR3 is TGTGCCAGCAGTTTGGCAGGGAAAGCTGAAGCTTTCTTT.

The chain has TRBV19 and TRBJ1-1; unclear D gene. There are 12 residues in the CDR3. The V end lost 4 bases, the J end lost 7 bases, and 10 bases lay between the germline ends. The germline CDR1 and CDR2 sequences are LNHDA and SQIVND (reference sequence). The CDR3 region has the DNA TGTGCCAGTAGTAGCAGGAGATTTGAAGCTTTCTTT. Encoded protein: CASSSRRFEAFF.

The chain couples TRBV4-2 to TRBJ2-1; 11 bases are a match to TRBD2. J gave up 10 bases and V 6 bases, and 14 bases lay outside the gene matches. The germline V gene encodes CDR1 LGHNA and CDR2 YNFKEQ. The CDR3 spans 16 residues. In DNA form, the CDR3 reads TGTGCCAGCAGACCCGACGTTTTAGCGGGGGGGTCGGAGCAGTTCTTC. Protein: CASRPDVLAGGSEQFF.

V is TRBV2 and J is TRBJ1-6; D perhaps matches TRBD1 (6 bases). V shed 3 bases and J shed 5 bases, with 8 bases lying between them. The CDR3 length is 14 residues. The germline V gene encodes CDR1 SNHLY and CDR2 FYNNEI. The DNA of the CDR3 is TGTGCCAGCAGTGATCAGGGGAATAATTCACCCCTCCACTTT. Protein product: CASSDQGNNSPLHF.

This clone was recorded only once. The gene calls are TRBV10-3 and TRBJ1-2, with D uncertain. There are 14 residues in the CDR3. Trimming shortened V by 6 bases and J by 8 bases, and 19 bases separated the two germline ends. Looked up from germline, CDR1 is ENHRY and CDR2 is SYGVKD. In nucleotides, the CDR3 is TGTGCCATCAGCCTGGACCCAGAAACGGAAGGCTACACCTTC. Protein sequence: CAISLDPETEGYTF.

Here the CDR3 reads CASTGRPNTGELFF. The CDR3 region has the DNA TGTGCCAGCACTGGGAGACCCAACACCGGGGAGCTGTTTTTT. This chain joins TRBV6-5 and TRBJ2-2; D possibly corresponds to TRBD2 (5 bases). The length of the CDR3 is 14 residues. The germline V gene has CDR1 MNHEY and CDR2 SVGAGI. The V and J ends lost 7 bases and 2 bases respectively, with 11 bases between them.

V usage is TRBV2 and J usage is TRBJ1-2; D remains unclear. Germline V CDR1 and CDR2: SNHLY, FYNNEI. The ends were cut back, 4 bases at V and 4 bases at J, with 7 bases in the middle. The CDR3 contains 12 residues. DNA for the CDR3: TGTGCCAGCAGTGTAGAGAGCTATGGCTACACCTTC. Amino acid sequence: CASSVESYGYTF.

This chain uses TRBV6-5 with TRBJ2-7; TRBD2 matches 8 bases. Germline values: CDR1 MNHEY, CDR2 SVGAGI. This CDR3 region has 13 residues. The junction had 4 bases not matched to a gene; V was cut back by 2 bases and J by 7 bases. The CDR3 region is CASSYTASGEQYF. In DNA form, the CDR3 reads TGTGCCAGCAGTTACACGGCTAGCGGGGAGCAGTACTTC.

V is TRBV7-9 and J is TRBJ1-2, with D hard to call. V was trimmed by 5 bases and J by 4 bases, leaving 14 bases between them. CDR1 is SEHNR, CDR2 FQNEAQ, per germline (reference sequence). The CDR3 loop spans 14 amino acids. The CDR3 sequence is CASSPLGRSYGYTF. The CDR3 DNA is TGTGCCAGCAGCCCTCTGGGCAGGAGCTATGGCTACACCTTC.

The rearrangement joins TRBV18 to TRBJ1-1; no definite D call. CDR1 KGHSH and CDR2 LQKENI come from the germline V gene. With 2 bases removed from V and 3 bases from J, the gap between germline ends came to 7 bases. The CDR3 has 13 residues. CDR3 nucleotide sequence: TGTGCCAGCTCACCAAGTCCATACACTGAAGCTTTCTTT. It specifies CASSPSPYTEAFF.

The genes are TRBV4-2 and TRBJ2-3; a weak D match, TRBD2 (7 bases). CDR1 is LGHNA, CDR2 YNFKEQ, per germline. CDR3 length: 17 residues. The V gene lost 0 bases and the J gene lost 4 bases, with 17 bases spanning the gap. CDR3 nucleotide sequence: TGTGCCAGCAGCCAAGATGATCGGCGGGGGCGTCCAGATACGCAGTATTTT. Its protein product is CASSQDDRRGRPDTQYF.

The chain uses TRBV25-1 and TRBJ2-1; TRBD2 is a possible D gene (7 bases). Deletions cut 1 base from V and 0 bases from J, with 10 bases between. CDR1 and CDR2 from the germline V gene are MGHDK and SYGVNS. The CDR3 covers 16 residues. The CDR3 nucleotides are TGTGCCAGCAGTGAATGGGGAGGGGGCTCCTACAATGAGCAGTTCTTC. It translates to CASSEWGGGSYNEQFF.

The rearrangement uses TRBV3-1 (or the pseudogene TRBV3-2) and TRBJ2-2; 13 bases agree with TRBD2. V dropped 3 bases and J dropped 2; count of bases not matched to a gene: 9. The CDR3 totals 19 residues. CDR1 and CDR2 (germline): LGHDT, YNNKEL (reference sequence). In nucleotides, the CDR3 is TGTGCCAGCAGCCAGGGGTTGACTAGCGGGGGGCCTAACACCGGGGAGCTGTTTTTT. Translation gives CASSQGLTSGGPNTGELFF.

This chain links TRBV7-3 with TRBJ2-1, with a tentative D call TRBD2 (6 bases). The CDR3 runs to 12 residues. V was trimmed by 6 bases and J by 10 bases, leaving 13 bases between them. Per germline, CDR1 SGHTA and CDR2 FQGTGA. The CDR3 DNA is TGTGCCAGCAGTACTAGCTTGGAGGAGCAGTTCTTC. It translates to CASSTSLEEQFF.

The V gene is TRBV18, the J gene TRBJ1-4, with 9 bases fitting TRBD1. The germline gives CDR1 KGHSH, CDR2 LQKENI. The V and J ends lost 3 bases and 4 bases, in that order; junction bases with no gene match: 3. CDR3 length equals 15 residues. The CDR3 spells CASSPPGQGNEKLFF. DNA for the CDR3: TGTGCCAGCTCACCCCCGGGACAGGGTAATGAAAAACTGTTTTTT.